This TCR beta chain was sequenced during a study of T cell responses to AZD1222 COVID-19 vaccine. Libraries were prepared by immunoSEQ multiplex PCR; TCRdb keeps only in-frame clonotypes and omits some of them. The sample gives 150,000 to 200,000 clones, roughly nine tenths of which show up once; roughly 1.2% is in the top ten. The germline V gene encodes CDR1 ENHRY and CDR2 SYGVKD. The CDR3 totals 17 residues. Trimming pared 0 bases from V and 2 bases from J, leaving 14 bases between. This rearrangement joins TRBV10-3 to TRBJ2-1; D may be TRBD2 (6 bases). This TCR came from an adult who received the AZD1222 COVID-19 vaccine. The sample consisted of peripheral blood, taken 28 days after the second AZD1222 dose. The CDR3 DNA is TGTGCCATCAGTGAGTCGACTGGGAGGTCCCCCTACAATGAGCAGTTCTTC. Residues: CAISESTGRSPYNEQFF.